Below are 32 T cell receptor beta chains sequenced from a single sample in a study of low-dose radiotherapy and immunotherapy resistance in tumors. Time point in this sample: after trial treatment. The treatment was: LDRT plus nivolumab, ipilimumab, low-dose cyclophosphamide and aspirin (RACIN trial). cDNA synthesis used a TRAV/TRBV-specific primer set for both chains. Over around 19 PCR cycles, TCRs were amplified from a constant-region primer and V-primer adapter. TCRdb re-called the reads with MiXCR, one entry per CDR3 protein. The table includes approximately 45,000 distinct CDR3 sequences, approximately 26% detected once. The source was PBMCs, collected after low-dose radiotherapy plus immunotherapy. Receptors were obtained from a male donor with prostate cancer.

In its sample, this clonotype was seen many times. The chain is built from TRBV28 and TRBJ1-4; possible D gene TRBD1, 5 bases. The CDR3 totals 16 residues. V lost 6 bases and J 2 bases, leaving 16 bases between the germline ends. Germline assignment: CDR1 MDHEN and CDR2 SYDVKM. The CDR3 DNA follows: TGTGCCAGCAGCGGACCCCGGGGGAATACTAATGAAAAACTGTTTTTT. As protein: CASSGPRGNTNEKLFF. Full variable domain (remainder filled in from reference TRBV28 and TRBJ1-4): DVKVTQSSRYLVKRTGEKVFLECVQDMDHENMFWYRQDPGLGLRLIYFSYDVKMKEKGDIPEGYSVSREKKERFSLILESASTNQTSMYLCASSGPRGNTNEKLFFGSGTQLSVL.

This clonotype came up many times. The chain carries TRBV20-1 and TRBJ2-7, with D possibly being TRBD1 or TRBD2 (5 bases each). From germline, CDR1 is DFQATT and CDR2 SNEGSKA (reference sequence). The CDR3 has 16 amino acids. V was clipped by 1 base and J by 0 bases, with 16 bases between them. CDR3 coding DNA: TGCAGTGCTAGAGTGTCGGGACCCCTGAGCTCCTACGAGCAGTACTTC. Protein: CSARVSGPLSSYEQYF.

In regard to this clonotype: A read error likely explains this, since a far larger clone differs by one base. The gene calls are TRBV2 and TRBJ2-7; 16 bases fit TRBD2. CDR3 length equals 14 residues. Looked up from germline, CDR1 is SNHLY and CDR2 is FYNNEI. V lost 7 bases to trimming and J lost 9 bases; unmatched junction nucleotides: 6. In nucleotides, the CDR3 is TGTGCCAGCAAGCTCGGGACTAGCGGGAGGGGGCAGTACTTC. The encoded protein is CASKLGTSGRGQYF.

This clonotype was seen many times. The DNA for the CDR3 is TGTGCCTGGGGGCCCCTCGGAGTGAATCAGCCCCAGCATTTT. Protein: CAWGPLGVNQPQHF. This sequence joins TRBV30 and TRBJ1-5; D remains unclear. V lost 5 bases and J lost 4, with 15 bases in between. This CDR3 has 14 amino acids. Germline CDR1 GTSNPN, CDR2 SVGIG (reference sequence).

Note on this clonotype: A far larger clone lies a single base away; this is likely a read error. The gene calls are TRBV6-8 and TRBJ1-2; 8 bases fit TRBD1. J gave up 3 bases and V 6 bases, and 12 bases lay outside the gene matches. The germline gives CDR1 MNHGY, CDR2 SAAAGT. The CDR3 extends over 16 amino acids. The CDR3 DNA is TGTGCCAGCAGCGTAACCGGGACAGGCGGGGACTATGGCTACACCTTC. It specifies CASSVTGTGGDYGYTF.

This clonotype has ten or more counts. The CDR3 sequence is CASSLTGGIGELFF. Written as DNA, the CDR3 is TGTGCCAGCAGCTTAACAGGGGGCATCGGGGAGCTGTTTTTT. The chain carries TRBV7-9 and TRBJ2-2; 9 positions agree with TRBD1. CDR1 is SEHNR, CDR2 FQNEAQ, per germline (reference sequence). Germline trimming cut 2 bases from V and 7 bases from J; bases unmatched to any gene: 2. The CDR3 contains 14 residues.

This clonotype occurred many times. This rearrangement joins TRBV28 to TRBJ2-7; D unresolved. Germline-derived CDR1 and CDR2 are MDHEN and SYDVKM. V was clipped by 6 bases and J by 4 bases, with 4 bases between them. The CDR3 has 10 residues. CDR3 DNA sequence: TGTGCCAGCAGACGGTACGAGCAGTACTTC. Protein sequence: CASRRYEQYF.

The CDR3 DNA sequence: TGTGCCAGCAGTAAGACTAGCGGAGACCAAGAGACCCAGTACTTC. Amino acids: CASSKTSGDQETQYF. The chain combines TRBV5-4 with TRBJ2-5, with TRBD2 matching 9 bases. The CDR3 has 15 amino acids. Trimming removed 5 bases from V and 0 bases from J; junction bases left unmatched: 5. CDR1 and CDR2 (germline): SGHNT, YYREEE (reference sequence). Full variable domain (missing parts from reference TRBV5-4 and TRBJ2-5): ETGVTQSPTHLIKTRGQQVTLRCSSQSGHNTVSWYQQALGQGPQFIFQYYREEENGRGNFPPRFSGLQFPNYSSELNVNALELDDSALYLCASSKTSGDQETQYFGPGTRLLVL.

At least ten counts were recorded for this clonotype. V is TRBV28 and J is TRBJ1-5; no clear D. The V end lost 2 bases, the J end lost 4 bases, and 12 bases lay between the germline ends. Germline CDR1 MDHEN, CDR2 SYDVKM. The CDR3 spans 15 residues. The CDR3 protein is CASSLSLAGNQPQHF. CDR3 DNA: TGTGCCAGCAGTTTAAGCCTCGCGGGGAATCAGCCCCAGCATTTT. The full variable domain, with the rest looked up from reference TRBV28 and TRBJ1-5, is DVKVTQSSRYLVKRTGEKVFLECVQDMDHENMFWYRQDPGLGLRLIYFSYDVKMKEKGDIPEGYSVSREKKERFSLILESASTNQTSMYLCASSLSLAGNQPQHFGDGTRLSIL.

In this sample, this clonotype turned up many times. V gene TRBV5-5 combines with J gene TRBJ1-5; the D gene is possibly TRBD1 (6 bases). The CDR3 has 19 amino acids. With 4 bases removed from V and 0 bases from J, the gap between germline ends came to 23 bases. Germline values: CDR1 SGHKS, CDR2 YYEKEE (reference sequence). CDR3 DNA: TGTGCCAGCAGCCCGGGGCCGGGGGCGGAAAGATATAGCAATCAGCCCCAGCATTTT. This sequence encodes CASSPGPGAERYSNQPQHF.

This clonotype was seen ten or more times. V usage is TRBV2 and J usage is TRBJ1-5, with D unresolved. Germline CDR1 is SNHLY and CDR2 is FYNNEI. V lost 7 bases and J lost 2, with 9 bases in between. CDR3 length: 13 residues. CDR3 in DNA: TGTGCCAGCATGGGGAGGGGCAATCAGCCCCAGCATTTT. It encodes CASMGRGNQPQHF.

This clonotype was recorded at least ten times. The gene calls are TRBV12-3 or TRBV12-4 and TRBJ1-1; perhaps TRBD1 as D (5 bases). The CDR3 length is 16 residues. Trimming cost V 3 bases and J 1 base, with 15 bases left between them. The CDR3 DNA sequence: TGTGCCAGCAGTTTTTGGGGGAAGGGGCGGAACACTGAAGCTTTCTTT. This translates into CASSFWGKGRNTEAFF.

This rearrangement joins TRBV27 to TRBJ2-7; the D gene is possibly TRBD2 (6 bases). This CDR3 has 12 amino acids. Germline-derived CDR1 and CDR2 are MNHEY and SMNVEV (reference sequence). V was cut by 8 bases and J by 9 bases, with 17 bases left in between. The CDR3 coding sequence is TGTGCCAGCGTCCTGCGGGGCTCCGGGCAGTACTTC. It encodes CASVLRGSGQYF.

A word on this clonotype: This likely stems from a read error, as it lies one base from a far larger clone. This chain connects TRBV12-3 or TRBV12-4 to TRBJ2-1, with D tentatively TRBD1 or TRBD2 (5 bases each). CDR3 length: 14 residues. Written as DNA, the CDR3 is TGCGCCAGCAGCCAGGCAGGGACCCCCCTCGAGCAGTTCTTC. Its translation is CASSQAGTPLEQFF.

This clonotype was found many times. The chain is built from TRBV15 and TRBJ2-1; D remains unclear. Trimming removed 1 base at V and 5 bases at J, with 12 bases between. The germline V gene has CDR1 LNHNV and CDR2 YYDKDF (reference sequence). This CDR3 region has 15 residues. The CDR3 loop reads CATSRGPLGDNEQFF. The CDR3 DNA reads TGTGCCACCAGCAGAGGACCCCTTGGGGACAATGAGCAGTTCTTC.

This clonotype was seen at least ten times. This chain uses TRBV19 with TRBJ2-7; D perhaps matches TRBD1 (6 bases). The CDR3 consists of 13 residues. Germline V gene lookup returns CDR1 LNHDA and CDR2 SQIVND (reference sequence). Trimming removed 3 bases at V and 5 bases at J, with 11 bases between. The CDR3 reads CASSMVGGHEQYF. The DNA of the CDR3 is TGTGCCAGTAGTATGGTTGGGGGCCACGAGCAGTACTTC. Using reference TRBV19 and TRBJ2-7 for the parts outside the CDR3, the full variable domain is DGGITQSPKYLFRKEGQNVTLSCEQNLNHDAMYWYRQDPGQGLRLIYYSQIVNDFQKGDIAEGYSVSREKKESFPLTVTSAQKNPTAFYLCASSMVGGHEQYFGPGTRLTVT.

This clonotype was seen many times. The chain has TRBV20-1 and TRBJ1-1; tentatively, D is TRBD1 (6 bases). The CDR3 length is 17 residues. Per germline, CDR1 DFQATT and CDR2 SNEGSKA (reference sequence). V was pared by 3 bases and J by 1 base, with 21 bases between. In DNA form, the CDR3 reads TGCAGTGCTAGCTCCAGACGGGGGGGCCAGACGAACACTGAAGCTTTCTTT. Protein product: CSASSRRGGQTNTEAFF.

This clonotype was recorded at least ten times. The gene calls are TRBV5-6 and TRBJ2-7; no clear D. Germline V gives CDR1 SGHDT, CDR2 YYEEEE. Trimming removed 2 bases from V and 1 base from J, with 7 bases in between. The CDR3 contains 13 residues. The CDR3 reads CASSLRYSYEQYF. As DNA, the CDR3 is TGTGCCAGCAGCTTAAGGTATTCCTACGAGCAGTACTTC.

This clonotype was found a few times. The chain combines TRBV20-1 with TRBJ1-5; D unclear. The CDR3 is 12 amino acids. Per germline, CDR1 DFQATT and CDR2 SNEGSKA (reference sequence). Trimming removed 0 bases at V and 9 bases at J, with 9 bases between. Here the CDR3 reads CSARDSGMPQHF. Written as DNA, the CDR3 is TGCAGTGCTAGAGATTCCGGGATGCCCCAGCATTTT.

J is TRBJ1-1 and V is TRBV5-4; TRBD1 matches at 8 bases. J gave up 8 bases and V 0 bases, and 3 bases lay outside the gene matches. This CDR3 is 13 amino acids long. Germline CDR1 reads SGHNT; CDR2 reads YYREEE (reference sequence). The CDR3: CASSLDRGLEAFF. The CDR3, as DNA: TGTGCCAGCAGCTTGGACAGGGGGTTGGAAGCTTTCTTT.

This clonotype was observed many times. The V gene is TRBV7-2, the J gene TRBJ2-5; 8 nucleotides line up with TRBD2. V was clipped by 5 bases and J by 1 base; unmatched bases: 9. Per germline, CDR1 SGHTA and CDR2 FQGNSA. CDR3 size: 16 residues. Here the CDR3 DNA reads TGTGCCAGCAGCGGGCGGGTAGCGGGGATCCAAGAGACCCAGTACTTC. This translates into CASSGRVAGIQETQYF.

This clonotype was observed at least ten times. The chain is built from TRBV5-6 and TRBJ2-1; the D gene is possibly TRBD2 (6 bases). Germline V CDR1 and CDR2: SGHDT, YYEEEE. This CDR3 is 15 amino acids long. V was trimmed by 3 bases and J by 1 base, leaving 11 bases between them. Here the CDR3 DNA reads TGTGCCAGCAGCTCGGGACTGCCATCCTACAATGAGCAGTTCTTC. Translation gives CASSSGLPSYNEQFF.

In its sample, this clonotype was seen many times. The gene calls are TRBV20-1 and TRBJ1-4; TRBD1 is a possible D gene (6 bases). The germline V gene has CDR1 DFQATT and CDR2 SNEGSKA (reference sequence). With 2 bases removed from V and 7 bases from J, the gap between germline ends came to 11 bases. The CDR3 extends over 13 amino acids. CDR3 nucleotides: TGCAGTGCTAGAAAGACAGGCGGTGAAAAACTGTTTTTT. As protein: CSARKTGGEKLFF.

A few counts support this clonotype. This chain joins TRBV30 and TRBJ1-6, with 9 bases aligning to TRBD1. This CDR3 spans 13 amino acids. The V gene's germline CDR1 is GTSNPN and CDR2 SVGIG (reference sequence). Trimming at V came to 4 bases and at J to 7 bases, leaving 2 bases not matched to a gene. The CDR3 DNA follows: TGTGCCTGGACGACAGGGGGGAATTCACCCCTCCACTTT. It specifies CAWTTGGNSPLHF. Drawing the rest from reference TRBV30 and TRBJ1-6, the complete variable domain is SQTIHQWPATLVQPVGSPLSLECTVEGTSNPNLYWYRQAAGRGLQLLFYSVGIGQISSEVPQNLSASRPQDRQFILSSKKLLLSDSGFYLCAWTTGGNSPLHFGNGTRLTVT.

This clonotype was found many times. The chain combines TRBV11-3 with TRBJ2-1, with 11 bases lining up with TRBD2. Trimming removed 4 bases from V and 13 bases from J; junction bases left unmatched: 6. Germline V CDR1 and CDR2: SGHNT, YENEEA. The CDR3 has 13 amino acids. The CDR3 DNA reads TGTGCCAGCAGCTCCACACTAGCGGGAGTTCAGTTCTTC. It codes for CASSSTLAGVQFF. Full variable domain (outside the CDR3, taken from reference TRBV11-3 and TRBJ2-1): EAGVVQSPRYKIIEKKQPVAFWCNPISGHNTLYWYLQNLGQGPELLIRYENEEAVDDSQLPKDRFSAERLKGVDSTLKIQPAELGDSAVYLCASSSTLAGVQFFGPGTRLTVL.

This clonotype was observed a few times. The rearrangement joins TRBV5-4 to TRBJ2-2, with D tentatively TRBD1 (5 bases). Per germline, CDR1 SGHNT and CDR2 YYREEE (reference sequence). CDR3 length: 16 residues. V was clipped by 0 bases and J by 3 bases, with 12 bases between them. CDR3 region: CASSLESGIDTGELFF. CDR3 in DNA: TGTGCCAGCAGCTTGGAGTCAGGGATCGACACCGGGGAGCTGTTTTTT.

This clonotype has ten or more counts. The CDR3 loop is CASSLDGGSGEAFF. The CDR3 coding sequence is TGTGCCAGCAGCTTGGACGGGGGGTCCGGTGAAGCTTTCTTT. The gene calls are TRBV5-5 and TRBJ1-1; D is perhaps TRBD1 (5 bases). The ends were cut back, 0 bases at V and 7 bases at J, with 13 bases in the middle. The germline V gene encodes CDR1 SGHKS and CDR2 YYEKEE (reference sequence). This CDR3 is built from 14 residues.

The table lists this clonotype with many counts. The chain is built from TRBV4-1 and TRBJ2-2; D assignment may be TRBD1 or TRBD2 (5 bases each). This CDR3 is built from 17 residues. The germline V gene has CDR1 MGHRA and CDR2 YSYEKL. The ends were cut back, 3 bases at V and 2 bases at J, with 16 bases in the middle. CDR3 region: CASSQALGTSNTGELFF. DNA for the CDR3: TGCGCCAGCAGCCAGGCCCTAGGGACGTCAAACACCGGGGAGCTGTTTTTT.

The gene calls are TRBV7-9 and TRBJ2-7; no firm D call. The CDR3 sequence is 12 residues long. CDR1 is SEHNR and CDR2 is FQNEAQ in the germline V gene (reference sequence). Trimming took off 5 bases at V and 2 bases at J, with 7 bases between the two ends. The CDR3 coding sequence is TGTGCCAGCAGCGCCGGCCCCTACGAGCAGTACTTC. Translated: CASSAGPYEQYF. Supplemented by reference TRBV7-9 and TRBJ2-7, the full variable domain reads DTGVSQNPRHKITKRGQNVTFRCDPISEHNRLYWYRQTLGQGPEFLTYFQNEAQLEKSRLLSDRFSAERPKGSFSTLEIQRTEQGDSAMYLCASSAGPYEQYFGPGTRLTVT.

The table lists this clonotype with many counts. J is TRBJ2-3 and V is TRBV4-1, with a possible D match to TRBD2 (5 bases). This CDR3 contains 13 residues. The V and J ends lost 6 bases and 1 base respectively, with 8 bases between them. CDR1 MGHRA and CDR2 YSYEKL come from the germline V gene. CDR3 amino acids: CASRPEGTDTQYF. For the CDR3, the DNA is TGCGCCAGCAGGCCGGAGGGCACAGATACGCAGTATTTT.

Note on this clonotype: A much larger clone lies one base from this, so it may be a read error. The chain has TRBV7-9 and TRBJ1-2; D unresolved. This CDR3 comprises 12 residues. The germline V gene has CDR1 SEHNR and CDR2 FQNEAQ (reference sequence). Trimming cost V 5 bases and J 8 bases, with 12 bases left between them. CDR3 DNA: TGTGCCAGCAGCGTAGAAGGTTGGGGCTACACCTTC. It specifies CASSVEGWGYTF.

This clonotype was seen ten or more times. This CDR3 is CASSETGALGEQYF. In DNA, the CDR3 is TGTGCCAGCAGTGAGACAGGGGCTCTGGGCGAGCAGTACTTC. The chain recombines TRBV27 with TRBJ2-7, with 8 bases identical to TRBD1. From germline, CDR1 is MNHEY and CDR2 SMNVEV (reference sequence). The CDR3 has 14 amino acids. V was pared by 5 bases and J by 6 bases, with 9 bases of the junction left unmatched.